This T cell receptor (beta chain) emerged from a study of cytomegalovirus exposure and HLA in healthy donors. Study outcomes and limitations: Sequencing likely generated an artifact that appeared as a cluster of highly shared sequence variants.

Despite likely unrecorded immune exposures, the donors were nominally healthy at the time of sampling. The PCR ran on 60 Vbeta and 13 Jbeta primers. The repertoire was sequenced with immunoSEQ multiplex PCR; TCRdb's copy has only in-frame clones and lacks some. The sample holds roughly 200,000 clones, around 78% seen once. Remarks on this clone: What it binds is unknown.

The CDR3 contains 17 residues. Looked up from germline, CDR1 is MNHNS and CDR2 is SASEGT. V was cut by 0 bases and J by 4 bases, with 18 bases left in between. V is TRBV6-1 and J is TRBJ1-2; weak D call: TRBD1 (6 bases). Specimen: PBMCs. The TCR sequence derives from a woman aged 25 to 39 in good health and CMV-seropositive. For the CDR3, the DNA is TGTGCCAGCAGTGAAGCGCTTCAGGGGCGCGAAAGCTATGGCTACACCTTC. Protein: CASSEALQGRESYGYTF.